The 27 T cell receptor beta chains below were found in one sample sequenced in a study of identical twins. TCRdb re-derived calls from the 5' RACE reads in MiXCR, one entry per CDR3 protein. The sample includes approximately 1.8 million distinct CDR3 sequences, less than 40% of them seen just once. The sequenced sample consisted of cord blood. The receptor source for this set is a newborn girl in good health.

In this sample, this clonotype turned up a few times. This chain joins TRBV10-3 and TRBJ2-7; D is uncertain. Germline-derived CDR1 and CDR2 are ENHRY and SYGVKD. The CDR3 totals 14 residues. The ends were cut back, 0 bases at V and 0 bases at J, with 6 bases in the middle. The CDR3 DNA is TGTGCCATCAGTGAGTCGCGGACCTCCTACGAGCAGTACTTC. It encodes CAISESRTSYEQYF.

This sequence joins TRBV12-3 or TRBV12-4 and TRBJ1-1; D unresolved. V was cut by 9 bases and J by 3 bases, with 20 bases left in between. The CDR3 covers 15 residues. CDR3 sequence reads: CASGPKGRLDTEAFF. As DNA, the CDR3 is TGTGCCAGTGGCCCGAAGGGCAGGCTGGACACTGAAGCTTTCTTT.

The chain employs TRBV6-6 and TRBJ1-4; TRBD1 aligns across 9 bases. V was pared by 2 bases and J by 8 bases, with 9 bases of the junction left unmatched. There are 16 residues in the CDR3. Germline V gene sequence: CDR1 MNHNY, CDR2 SVGAGI (reference sequence). CDR3 loop: CASSYASQGAREKLFF. CDR3 nucleotides: TGTGCCAGCAGTTACGCTTCACAGGGGGCTCGGGAAAAACTGTTTTTT.

The chain links TRBV28 to TRBJ1-6, with D uncertain. The CDR3 sequence is 16 residues long. Between the trimmed V and J ends, which lost 6 bases and 6 bases, there was a span of 18 bases. Germline loops: CDR1 MDHEN, CDR2 SYDVKM. The CDR3 here is CASRRTDNPINSPLHF. The CDR3 DNA reads TGTGCCAGCAGGCGGACTGACAACCCTATTAATTCACCCCTCCACTTT.

This clonotype occurred a few times. The CDR3 DNA is TGTGCCACCAGTGATGAGGGACAGGGGCAGTACTTC. Its translation: CATSDEGQGQYF. The chain has TRBV24-1 and TRBJ2-7; 9 nucleotides agree with TRBD1. V was pared by 3 bases and J by 9 bases, with 2 bases of the junction left unmatched. Per the germline V gene, CDR1 is KGHDR and CDR2 is SFDVKD. The CDR3 has 12 amino acids.

The chain links TRBV3-1 to TRBJ2-7; D is undetermined. Germline V CDR1 and CDR2: LGHDT, YNNKEL (reference sequence). V dropped 8 bases and J dropped 3 bases, with 17 bases sitting between them. This CDR3 has 14 residues. In nucleotides, the CDR3 is TGTGCCAGCTCCAGGAGCCTAGGAGTCTACGAGCAGTACTTC. It specifies CASSRSLGVYEQYF.

This chain uses TRBV3-1 with TRBJ2-1; 8 nucleotides agree with TRBD2. This CDR3 is built from 17 residues. Unmatched junction bases numbered 12, after V lost 0 bases and J lost 8 bases. The germline gives CDR1 LGHDT, CDR2 YNNKEL (reference sequence). DNA of the CDR3: TGTGCCAGCAGCCAAGATGTGGGACTAGAGGCATACGATGAGCAGTTCTTC. Translating gives CASSQDVGLEAYDEQFF.

The chain links TRBV29-1 to TRBJ1-1, with TRBD1 matching over 7 bases. The V gene's germline CDR1 is SQVTM and CDR2 ANQGSEA. The V segment lost 7 bases and the J segment 3 bases; nucleotides outside the gene matches: 14. The CDR3 loop spans 15 amino acids. The DNA of the CDR3 is TGCAGCGCAGCCTCATCGAGGGGGCGGGACACTGAAGCTTTCTTT. It specifies CSAASSRGRDTEAFF.

The chain links TRBV7-2 to TRBJ1-5; D unresolved. Deletions cut 5 bases from V and 1 base from J, with 6 bases between. Germline V gives CDR1 SGHTA, CDR2 FQGNSA. The CDR3 extends over 13 amino acids. Here the CDR3 reads CASSARSNQPQHF. CDR3 nucleotides: TGTGCCAGCAGCGCAAGAAGCAATCAGCCCCAGCATTTT.

V gene TRBV2 combines with J gene TRBJ2-1; D ambiguous. V lost 3 bases and J lost 0, with 12 bases in between. Germline V gene sequence: CDR1 SNHLY, CDR2 FYNNEI. This CDR3 has 16 residues. The CDR3 bases are TGTGCCAGCAGTGATTATCGGGCCCTCTCCTACAATGAGCAGTTCTTC. As protein: CASSDYRALSYNEQFF.

The V gene is TRBV20-1, the J gene TRBJ2-7; 8 nucleotides agree with TRBD1. Germline V gene lookup returns CDR1 DFQATT and CDR2 SNEGSKA (reference sequence). V shed 6 bases, J shed 4 bases, and the junction held 11 bases outside the gene matches. This CDR3 is 14 amino acids long. The CDR3 sequence: CSASPGTGLYEQYF. The DNA for the CDR3 is TGCAGTGCGAGCCCCGGGACAGGATTGTACGAGCAGTACTTC.

This clonotype was detected only a few times. The chain combines TRBV12-3 or TRBV12-4 with TRBJ2-7; D unclear. V lost 4 bases and J lost 2, with 12 bases in between. CDR3 length: 14 amino acids. CDR3 sequence reads: CASSYVDTTYEQYF. Written as DNA, the CDR3 is TGTGCCAGCAGTTACGTCGACACAACCTACGAGCAGTACTTC.

The chain combines TRBV28 with TRBJ1-5; 12 positions agree with TRBD1. CDR3 size: 16 residues. CDR1 and CDR2 (germline): MDHEN, SYDVKM. The ends lost 8 bases at V and 6 bases at J; junction bases unmatched: 11. CDR3 nucleotide sequence: TGTGCCAGCGTGTTCGGGGACAGGGGGCCGGCTCAGCCCCAGCATTTT. This translates into CASVFGDRGPAQPQHF. The variable domain in full, completed from reference TRBV28 and TRBJ1-5, reads DVKVTQSSRYLVKRTGEKVFLECVQDMDHENMFWYRQDPGLGLRLIYFSYDVKMKEKGDIPEGYSVSREKKERFSLILESASTNQTSMYLCASVFGDRGPAQPQHFGDGTRLSIL.

This clonotype was counted between two and nine times. V usage is TRBV20-1 and J usage is TRBJ2-5; D is ambiguous. CDR3 length: 12 residues. Per the germline V gene, CDR1 is DFQATT and CDR2 is SNEGSKA (reference sequence). Trimming took 3 bases from V and 11 from J, leaving 16 bases between them. The CDR3 sequence: CSARDHLNEQYF. In DNA form, the CDR3 reads TGCAGTGCTAGGGACCATCTCAATGAGCAGTACTTC.

The gene calls are TRBV7-8 and TRBJ2-1; tentatively, D is TRBD2 (5 bases). Germline V gene sequence: CDR1 SGHVS, CDR2 FQNEAQ. This CDR3 comprises 14 residues. Trimming stripped 1 base from V and 8 bases from J, with 12 bases between. In nucleotides, the CDR3 is TGTGCCAGCAGCTTAGTCGCGGGCGCGTATGAGCAGTTCTTC. It encodes CASSLVAGAYEQFF.

Ten or more counts support this clonotype. The V and J genes are TRBV28 and TRBJ2-7; 9 bases line up with TRBD2. The germline V gene has CDR1 MDHEN and CDR2 SYDVKM. The length of the CDR3 is 14 residues. The junction had 5 bases not matched to a gene; V was cut back by 6 bases and J by 2 bases. CDR3 loop: CASSLGLAPYEQYF. The CDR3, as DNA: TGTGCCAGCAGCTTAGGACTAGCGCCCTACGAGCAGTACTTC.

The rearrangement uses TRBV28 and TRBJ2-7, with TRBD1 matching 8 bases. V gave up 2 bases and J gave up 5 bases; unmatched junction bases: 2. The CDR3 has 13 residues. Germline V gene lookup returns CDR1 MDHEN and CDR2 SYDVKM. The CDR3 bases are TGTGCCAGCAGTTTAGAGACAGGGGACGAGCAGTACTTC. Its translation: CASSLETGDEQYF.

The chain combines TRBV6-2 or TRBV6-3 with TRBJ2-5; D could derive from TRBD1 or TRBD2 (5 bases each). CDR1 is MNHEY and CDR2 is SVGEGT in the germline V gene. V was trimmed by 8 bases and J by 5 bases, leaving 15 bases between them. The CDR3 consists of 13 residues. Here the CDR3 reads CASAGVRDETQYF. CDR3 nucleotide sequence: TGTGCCAGCGCTGGAGTCAGGGACGAGACCCAGTACTTC.

This chain connects TRBV2 to TRBJ2-7, with 11 bases that match TRBD2. J lost 7 bases, V lost 6 bases, and 14 bases had no gene match. This CDR3 has 16 amino acids. CDR1 is SNHLY and CDR2 is FYNNEI in the germline V gene. The CDR3 region is CASSERGLAVYNEQYF. CDR3 bases: TGTGCCAGCAGCGAACGGGGACTAGCGGTCTACAATGAGCAGTACTTC.

This chain connects TRBV9 to TRBJ2-7; D gene uncertain. Germline V CDR1 and CDR2: SGDLS, YYNGEE. This CDR3 comprises 16 residues. V shed 0 bases and J shed 7 bases, with 20 bases lying between them. CDR3 sequence reads: CASSVVGWSSYNEQYF. CDR3 coding DNA: TGTGCCAGCAGCGTAGTGGGCTGGAGCTCCTACAATGAGCAGTACTTC.

Turning to this clonotype: A clone one base away is much larger, so this may be a read error. The chain has TRBV14 and TRBJ2-7; TRBD2 might be the D (6 bases). Germline values: CDR1 SGHDN, CDR2 FVKESK. This CDR3 contains 19 residues. The chain's CDR3 is CASGQSNAQEVGSPYEQYF. The CDR3 DNA sequence: TGTGCCAGCGGCCAATCTAATGCCCAGGAGGTCGGGAGCCCCTACGAGCAGTACTTC. The variable domain in full, completed from reference TRBV14 and TRBJ2-7, reads EAGVTQFPSHSVIEKGQTVTLRCDPISGHDNLYWYRRVMGKEIKFLLHFVKESKQDESGMPNNRFLAERTGGTYSTLKVQPAELEDSGVYFCASGQSNAQEVGSPYEQYFGPGTRLTVT.

The chain links TRBV12-3 or TRBV12-4 to TRBJ2-3; the D gene is possibly TRBD1 (5 bases). V lost 6 bases to trimming and J lost 6 bases, with 16 bases between them. The CDR3 contains 14 residues. CDR3 coding DNA: TGTGCCAGCAGCCCCCAGGGAAGGCGGGATACGCAGTATTTT. It translates to CASSPQGRRDTQYF.

V and J are TRBV12-3 or TRBV12-4 and TRBJ1-1, with D possibly matching TRBD1 (5 bases). The CDR3 extends over 12 amino acids. Between the trimmed V and J ends, which lost 8 bases and 4 bases, there was a span of 11 bases. The CDR3 DNA reads TGTGCCAGCGGGCCTAGGGGCACTGAAGCTTTCTTT. Its translation is CASGPRGTEAFF.

The V and J genes are TRBV6-5 and TRBJ2-5; the D gene is possibly TRBD1 (5 bases). The length of the CDR3 is 14 residues. Trimming left V 7 bases short and J 1 base short, with 13 bases between. Germline V gene sequence: CDR1 MNHEY, CDR2 SVGAGI. The chain's CDR3 is CASTPDSRQETQYF. Here the CDR3 DNA reads TGTGCCAGCACCCCAGACAGTCGCCAAGAGACCCAGTACTTC.

This clonotype was recorded once. The chain joins TRBV4-1 to TRBJ2-2, with 10 positions matching TRBD1. The CDR3 length is 16 residues. V lost 3 bases, J lost 4 bases, and 5 bases stayed unmatched. Germline CDR1 is MGHRA and CDR2 is YSYEKL. The CDR3 nucleotides are TGCGCCAGCAGCCATAAGACAGGGGGCTTCACCGGGGAGCTGTTTTTT. It translates to CASSHKTGGFTGELFF.

Many counts were recorded for this clonotype. The chain couples TRBV10-3 to TRBJ2-7; the D is unclear. CDR3 length: 13 residues. The germline V gene has CDR1 ENHRY and CDR2 SYGVKD. The germline V and J ends were trimmed by 4 bases and 3 bases, with 10 bases remaining between them. The CDR3 spells CAISVADRYEQYF. In nucleotides, the CDR3 is TGTGCCATCAGTGTAGCAGACCGCTACGAGCAGTACTTC.

The chain is built from TRBV5-1 and TRBJ1-1; possibly TRBD1 for D (6 bases). Trimming removed 4 bases from V and 8 bases from J, with 18 bases in between. The CDR3 is 14 amino acids. Germline V gene data show CDR1 as SGHRS and CDR2 as YFSETQ. The CDR3: CASSTQGGGAEAFF. CDR3 DNA sequence: TGCGCCAGCAGCACCCAAGGGGGGGGGGCGGAAGCTTTCTTT. Full variable domain (remainder filled in from reference TRBV5-1 and TRBJ1-1): KAGVTQTPRYLIKTRGQQVTLSCSPISGHRSVSWYQQTPGQGLQFLFEYFSETQRNKGNFPGRFSGRQFSNSRSEMNVSTLELGDSALYLCASSTQGGGAEAFFGQGTRLTVV.